These 18 T cell receptor beta chains share one sample of origin, sequenced in a study of T cell repertoires in aging, cancer and after chemotherapy (dated 2019 in TCRdb). TCR beta rearrangements were amplified from genomic DNA isolated from peripheral blood, not from sorted cells or RNA. Data came from an Illumina MiSeq. Rearranged TRB sequences spanning V, D and J segments were amplified by multiplex touch-down PCR using a mixed TRB-A/B primer pool. The public reads were reanalyzed by TCRdb: fastp trimming at Q25, MiXCR alignment, in-frame beta chains only. Identical CDR3 proteins give one entry, which carries the most common genes and DNA. This sample holds approximately 550 distinct CDR3 sequences; about 70% were observed only once. Around 25% of the sample is taken by the ten largest. Sequencing was performed on blood. Receptors were obtained from a human donor with a solid tumor.

The chain couples TRBV21-1 to TRBJ2-7; the D call TRBD1 from the table was never checked on the DNA. TRBV21-1 has pseudogene status. The CDR3 length is 15 residues. CDR3 DNA sequence: TGTGCCAGCGGGGTTGGGCAGGGCGGCGGGTACGAGCAGTACTTC. This encodes CASGVGQGGGYEQYF.

The chain is built from TRBV30 and TRBJ1-6; tentatively, D is TRBD1 (6 bases). The CDR3 spans 13 residues. V shed 5 bases and J shed 7 bases, with 12 bases lying between them. Germline CDR1 is GTSNPN and CDR2 is SVGIG (reference sequence). The DNA for the CDR3 is TGTGCCTGGGCAGGACAGCTGAATTCACCCCTCCACTTT. This encodes CAWAGQLNSPLHF.

J is TRBJ2-2 and V is TRBV27; D is perhaps TRBD1 (6 bases). In germline, CDR1 is MNHEY, CDR2 SMNVEV (reference sequence). V dropped 3 bases and J dropped 8 bases, with 10 bases sitting between them. This CDR3 contains 13 residues. The chain's CDR3 is CASSFSGTGELFF. The DNA of the CDR3 is TGTGCCAGCAGTTTCTCCGGGACAGGGGAGCTGTTTTTT.

The chain uses TRBV6-5 and TRBJ1-3; D is undetermined. V dropped 6 bases and J dropped 0 bases, with 3 bases sitting between them. The CDR3 length is 12 residues. Per germline, CDR1 MNHEY and CDR2 SVGAGI. The CDR3 DNA follows: TGTGCCAGCAGCCCCTCTGGAAACACCATATATTTT. The encoded protein is CASSPSGNTIYF.

This clonotype has a single count. V usage is TRBV20-1 and J usage is TRBJ1-1; TRBD1 agrees at 9 bases. The germline CDR1 and CDR2 sequences are DFQATT and SNEGSKA (reference sequence). V dropped 0 bases and J dropped 1; count of bases not matched to a gene: 3. The CDR3 spans 15 residues. The CDR3 DNA reads TGCAGTGCTAGAGACCCGGACAGGGGGAACACTGAAGCTTTCTTT. Protein sequence: CSARDPDRGNTEAFF.

The V and J genes are TRBV6-5 and TRBJ2-5; D is uncertain. The length of the CDR3 is 12 residues. V lost 5 bases and J lost 1, with 5 bases in between. From germline, CDR1 is MNHEY and CDR2 SVGAGI. DNA for the CDR3: TGTGCCAGCAGTCGGTTCCAAGAGACCCAGTACTTC. This encodes CASSRFQETQYF.

The chain recombines TRBV7-2 with TRBJ1-1; D is ambiguous. This CDR3 has 11 residues. V was trimmed by 1 base and J by 7 bases, leaving 4 bases between them. Looked up from germline, CDR1 is SGHTA and CDR2 is FQGNSA. The CDR3 DNA follows: TGTGCCAGCAGCTTAGGAGGTGAAGCTTTCTTT. Translating gives CASSLGGEAFF.

This clonotype has only a few counts. The V and J genes are TRBV4-2 and TRBJ1-2; D gene uncertain. Germline V gives CDR1 LGHNA, CDR2 YNFKEQ. The CDR3 loop spans 14 amino acids. V shed 1 base and J shed 4 bases, with 10 bases lying between them. As DNA, the CDR3 is TGTGCCAGCAGCCAAGCAGCCGGCAGCTATGGCTACACCTTC. Residues: CASSQAAGSYGYTF.

The chain combines TRBV19 with TRBJ2-5, with 11 bases identical to TRBD1. The CDR3 consists of 15 residues. CDR1 is LNHDA, CDR2 SQIVND, per germline (reference sequence). After removal of 3 bases from V and 4 bases from J, the junction contained 4 bases not matched to a gene. The CDR3 DNA reads as TGTGCCAGTAGTATGGGACAGGGGGGGGGAGAGACCCAGTACTTC. Amino acids: CASSMGQGGGETQYF.

The V call is TRBV6-2 or TRBV6-3, the J call TRBJ1-5; D unclear. V was clipped by 1 base and J by 3 bases, with 4 bases between them. Germline CDR1 is MNHEY and CDR2 is SVGEGT. This CDR3 comprises 13 residues. The CDR3 DNA follows: TGTGCCAGCAGTTACTGGGCCAATCAGCCCCAGCATTTT. Translated: CASSYWANQPQHF.

The chain couples TRBV27 to TRBJ1-6; no firm D call. From germline, CDR1 is MNHEY and CDR2 SMNVEV (reference sequence). This CDR3 spans 14 amino acids. Trimming removed 2 bases at V and 5 bases at J, with 7 bases between. The CDR3 bases are TGTGCCAGCAGTTTAGGGGAACATAATTCACCCCTCCACTTT. Translating it yields CASSLGEHNSPLHF.

This clonotype was seen just once. The chain recombines TRBV7-9 with TRBJ1-6; TRBD1 matches 7 bases. The junction had 2 bases not matched to a gene; V was cut back by 8 bases and J by 7 bases. There are 12 residues in the CDR3. CDR1 SEHNR and CDR2 FQNEAQ come from the germline V gene (reference sequence). The CDR3 loop is CASSQGNSPLHF. The DNA of the CDR3 is TGTGCCAGCTCACAGGGGAATTCACCCCTCCACTTT.

The rearrangement joins TRBV20-1 to TRBJ1-2; possible D gene TRBD1, 5 bases. V was clipped by 3 bases and J by 8 bases, with 16 bases between them. The germline V gene encodes CDR1 DFQATT and CDR2 SNEGSKA (reference sequence). The length of the CDR3 is 13 residues. The CDR3 region is CSASARDGIGYTF. The DNA for the CDR3 is TGCAGTGCTAGCGCCAGGGACGGCATCGGCTACACCTTC.

The chain has TRBV11-2 and TRBJ2-2; 8 bases match TRBD2. J gave up 5 bases and V 1 base, and 3 bases lay outside the gene matches. Germline CDR1 reads SGHAT; CDR2 reads FQNNGV. The CDR3 consists of 15 residues. The CDR3 loop is CASSLAGGWTGELFF. DNA of the CDR3: TGTGCCAGCAGCTTAGCGGGAGGGTGGACCGGGGAGCTGTTTTTT.

The genes are TRBV6-1 and TRBJ1-1; D not resolved. Trimming left V 1 base short and J 5 bases short, with 14 bases between. Germline-derived CDR1 and CDR2 are MNHNS and SASEGT. The CDR3 runs 15 residues. The CDR3 DNA reads as TGTGCCAGCAGTGAAGGGCAGTCGGGAGGGACTGAAGCTTTCTTT. Amino acids: CASSEGQSGGTEAFF.

The rearrangement links TRBV5-6 to TRBJ2-7; no clear D gene. Germline values: CDR1 SGHDT, CDR2 YYEEEE. Trimming stripped 4 bases from V and 2 bases from J, with 13 bases between. This CDR3 region has 14 residues. The CDR3 nucleotides read TGTGCCAGCAGCATAGACATTCTCACCTACGAGCAGTACTTC. Translation gives CASSIDILTYEQYF.

Only one count was recorded for this clonotype. V gene TRBV20-1 combines with J gene TRBJ2-2, with a weak D call TRBD1 (6 bases). The CDR3 is 13 amino acids. CDR1 and CDR2 from the germline V gene are DFQATT and SNEGSKA (reference sequence). V was shortened by 6 bases and J by 3 bases, with 11 bases between the two germline ends. In DNA form, the CDR3 reads TGCAGTGCGTGGGACACCCACACCGGGGAGCTGTTTTTT. This codes for CSAWDTHTGELFF.

This chain joins TRBV7-9 and TRBJ2-7; the match to TRBD2 covers 7 bases. The germline V gene has CDR1 SEHNR and CDR2 FQNEAQ (reference sequence). The CDR3 consists of 17 residues. V was pared by 2 bases and J by 2 bases, with 12 bases of the junction left unmatched. The CDR3 DNA sequence: TGTGCCAGCAGCTTAAGGGAGGGCCCTAATTTACCCTACGAGCAGTACTTC. Protein sequence: CASSLREGPNLPYEQYF. The complete variable domain, with remaining parts taken from reference TRBV7-9 and TRBJ2-7, reads DTGVSQNPRHKITKRGQNVTFRCDPISEHNRLYWYRQTLGQGPEFLTYFQNEAQLEKSRLLSDRFSAERPKGSFSTLEIQRTEQGDSAMYLCASSLREGPNLPYEQYFGPGTRLTVT.